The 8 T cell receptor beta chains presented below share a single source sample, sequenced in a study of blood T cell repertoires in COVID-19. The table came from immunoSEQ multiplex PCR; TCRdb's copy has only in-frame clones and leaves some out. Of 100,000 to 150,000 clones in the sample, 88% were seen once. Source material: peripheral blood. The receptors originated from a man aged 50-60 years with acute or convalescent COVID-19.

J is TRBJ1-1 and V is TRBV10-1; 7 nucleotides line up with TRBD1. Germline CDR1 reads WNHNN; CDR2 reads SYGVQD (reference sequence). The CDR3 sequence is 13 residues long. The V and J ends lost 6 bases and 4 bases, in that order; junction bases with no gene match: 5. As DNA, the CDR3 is TGCGCCAGCAGACAGGGGCATGGCACTGAAGCTTTCTTT. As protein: CASRQGHGTEAFF.

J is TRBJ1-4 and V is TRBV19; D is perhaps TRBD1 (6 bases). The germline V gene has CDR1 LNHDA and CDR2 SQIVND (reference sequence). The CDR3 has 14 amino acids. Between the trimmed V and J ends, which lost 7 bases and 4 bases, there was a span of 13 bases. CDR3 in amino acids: CASTLQGFNEKLFF. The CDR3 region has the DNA TGTGCCAGTACACTACAGGGTTTTAATGAAAAACTGTTTTTT.

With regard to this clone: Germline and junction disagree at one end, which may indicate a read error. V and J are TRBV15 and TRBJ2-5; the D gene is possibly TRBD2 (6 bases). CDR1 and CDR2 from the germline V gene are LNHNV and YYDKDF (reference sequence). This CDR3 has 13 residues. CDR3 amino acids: CATRRAGQETQYF. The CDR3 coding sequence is TGTGCCACCAGAAGAGCGGGTCAAGAGACCCAGTACTTC.

In nucleotides, the CDR3 is TGCGCCAGCAGCCCACAGAGCTACGAGCAGTACTTC. This translates into CASSPQSYEQYF. The chain combines TRBV10-2 with TRBJ2-7; D ambiguous. The CDR3 is 12 residues long. The V end lost 6 bases, the J end lost 3 bases, and 9 bases lay between the germline ends. Germline loops: CDR1 WSHSY, CDR2 SAAADI.

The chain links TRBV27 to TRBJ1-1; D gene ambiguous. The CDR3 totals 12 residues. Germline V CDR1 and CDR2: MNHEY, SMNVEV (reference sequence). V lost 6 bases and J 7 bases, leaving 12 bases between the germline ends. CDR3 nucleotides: TGTGCCAGCAGCCCGTACCGCGGTGAAGCTTTCTTT. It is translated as CASSPYRGEAFF.

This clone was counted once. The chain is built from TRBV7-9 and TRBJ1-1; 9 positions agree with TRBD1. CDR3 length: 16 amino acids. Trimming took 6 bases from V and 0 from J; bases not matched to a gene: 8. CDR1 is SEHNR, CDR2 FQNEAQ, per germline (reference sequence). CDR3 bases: TGTGCCAGCAGGATCGGGACAGGGACCATGAACACTGAAGCTTTCTTT. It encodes CASRIGTGTMNTEAFF.

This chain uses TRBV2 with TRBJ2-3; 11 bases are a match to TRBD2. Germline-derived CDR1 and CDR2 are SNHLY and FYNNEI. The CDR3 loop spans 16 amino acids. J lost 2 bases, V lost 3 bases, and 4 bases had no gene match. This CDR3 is CASSDGSGRATDTQYF. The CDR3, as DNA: TGTGCCAGCAGTGACGGTAGCGGGAGGGCCACAGATACGCAGTATTTT. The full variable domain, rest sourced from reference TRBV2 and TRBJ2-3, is EPEVTQTPSHQVTQMGQEVILRCVPISNHLYFYWYRQILGQKVEFLVSFYNNEISEKSEIFDDQFSVERPDGSNFTLKIRSTKLEDSAMYFCASSDGSGRATDTQYFGPGTRLTVL.

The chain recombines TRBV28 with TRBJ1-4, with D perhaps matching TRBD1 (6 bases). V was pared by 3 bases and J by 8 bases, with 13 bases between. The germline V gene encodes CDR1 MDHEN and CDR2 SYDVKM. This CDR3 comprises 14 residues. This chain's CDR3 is CASSFVGGLEKLFF. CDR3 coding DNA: TGTGCCAGCAGTTTTGTGGGGGGGCTGGAAAAACTGTTTTTT.